This entry lists 32 T cell receptor beta chains sequenced from one sample in a study of T cell repertoires in cytomegalovirus infection. TCRdb re-called the reads through MiXCR, storing one row per CDR3 protein. The data contain hundreds of thousands of distinct CDR3 sequences, roughly 29% of them singletons. No antigens are known for them. This specimen consisted of cultured PBMCs, obtained from culture after CMV antigen stimulation. Source of these receptors: a human donor in good health (CMV status not recorded). Some clones in this sample may be carry-over from other donors' samples.

This clonotype was counted only a few times. J is TRBJ1-2 and V is TRBV4-2; 9 nucleotides match TRBD1. This CDR3 is built from 14 residues. V was pared by 0 bases and J by 12 bases, with 8 bases of the junction left unmatched. In germline, CDR1 is LGHNA, CDR2 YNFKEQ. The CDR3 coding sequence is TGTGCCAGCAGCCAAGAAGGGGGACAGGGTCGGAACACCTTC. It codes for CASSQEGGQGRNTF.

The chain recombines TRBV28 with TRBJ2-2; 10 bases fit TRBD2. The CDR3 consists of 17 residues. In germline, CDR1 is MDHEN, CDR2 SYDVKM. V dropped 6 bases and J dropped 4; count of bases not matched to a gene: 11. CDR3 in DNA: TGTGCCAGCAGCAGGTTTAGCGGGAGGCCAAGCACCGGGGAGCTGTTTTTT. Protein: CASSRFSGRPSTGELFF.

The chain carries TRBV29-1 and TRBJ1-1; D is uncertain. CDR3 length equals 13 residues. From germline, CDR1 is SQVTM and CDR2 ANQGSEA. The V end was cut by 6 bases, the J end by 1 base, with 12 bases between. CDR3 nucleotide sequence: TGCAGCGTGAGGCCAGGCGGGAACACTGAAGCTTTCTTT. Its translation: CSVRPGGNTEAFF.

The chain carries TRBV7-8 and TRBJ2-5; D unresolved. Trimming left V 2 bases short and J 4 bases short, with 11 bases between. CDR3 length: 14 residues. Germline values: CDR1 SGHVS, CDR2 FQNEAQ. The CDR3, as DNA: TGTGCCAGCAGCTTACCTGCGGCGCGAGAGACCCAGTACTTC. Protein sequence: CASSLPAARETQYF.

The chain recombines TRBV27 with TRBJ1-2; perhaps TRBD1 as D (5 bases). In germline, CDR1 is MNHEY, CDR2 SMNVEV (reference sequence). The V and J ends lost 4 bases and 8 bases respectively, with 17 bases between them. This CDR3 region has 14 residues. The CDR3 sequence is CASSSRSGPLGYTF. CDR3 DNA sequence: TGTGCCAGCAGTTCAAGATCGGGGCCCCTCGGCTACACCTTC.

This clonotype was seen many times. The V call is TRBV7-2, the J call TRBJ1-1; D remains unclear. Trimming took 2 bases from V and 5 from J, leaving 6 bases between them. This CDR3 is 12 amino acids long. CDR1 is SGHTA, CDR2 FQGNSA, per germline. CDR3 sequence reads: CASSLWETEAFF. The CDR3 region has the DNA TGTGCCAGCAGCTTATGGGAGACTGAAGCTTTCTTT.

The chain employs TRBV7-6 and TRBJ2-2; TRBD2 aligns across 10 bases. The CDR3 runs 15 residues. The junction had 4 bases not matched to a gene; V was cut back by 1 base and J by 8 bases. Germline assignment: CDR1 SGHVS and CDR2 FNYEAQ. The CDR3 is CASSLGGLAKGELFF. The CDR3 DNA reads TGTGCCAGCAGCTTAGGGGGACTAGCGAAGGGGGAGCTGTTTTTT. Based on the CDR3 plus reference TRBV7-6 and TRBJ2-2, the full variable domain is GAGVSQSPRYKVTKRGQDVALRCDPISGHVSLYWYRQALGQGPEFLTYFNYEAQQDKSGLPNDRFSAERPEGSISTLTIQRTEQRDSAMYRCASSLGGLAKGELFFGEGSRLTVL.

There are many counts of this clonotype. The chain joins TRBV7-2 to TRBJ1-1; the D is unclear. The germline V gene has CDR1 SGHTA and CDR2 FQGNSA. This CDR3 is 12 amino acids long. V dropped 1 base and J dropped 5 bases, with 5 bases sitting between them. The CDR3 region has the DNA TGTGCCAGCAGCTTAGACTGGACTGAAGCTTTCTTT. It codes for CASSLDWTEAFF.

The J gene is TRBJ2-2, the V gene TRBV4-1, with a weak D call TRBD2 (5 bases). Trimming cost V 4 bases and J 0 bases, with 9 bases left between them. The CDR3 has 15 amino acids. The V gene's germline CDR1 is MGHRA and CDR2 YSYEKL. This CDR3 reads CASSPTGANTGELFF. The CDR3 DNA follows: TGCGCCAGCAGCCCGACCGGGGCGAACACCGGGGAGCTGTTTTTT.

The V call is TRBV4-1, the J call TRBJ1-5; D not resolved. The germline V gene encodes CDR1 MGHRA and CDR2 YSYEKL. The CDR3 extends over 15 amino acids. V lost 1 base to trimming and J lost 6 bases, with 13 bases between them. CDR3 DNA sequence: TGCGCCAGCAGCCAAGGATCCCCAGGAGCTCAGCCCCAGCATTTT. Its protein is CASSQGSPGAQPQHF.

This clonotype appeared a few times. The genes are TRBV6-1 and TRBJ1-2; D uncertain. The germline gives CDR1 MNHNS, CDR2 SASEGT. V gave up 2 bases and J gave up 5 bases, with 12 bases separating them. The CDR3 covers 14 residues. The CDR3 sequence: CASSELGGLYGYTF. DNA for the CDR3: TGTGCCAGCAGTGAATTGGGAGGGTTATATGGCTACACCTTC.

This chain connects TRBV12-3 or TRBV12-4 to TRBJ1-3; TRBD1 matches 9 bases. J lost 6 bases, V lost 5 bases, and 20 bases had no gene match. CDR3 length: 19 residues. CDR3 loop: CASSPDYPFTGGRENTIYF. The CDR3 bases are TGTGCCAGCAGTCCCGACTATCCTTTTACAGGGGGCAGAGAAAACACCATATATTTT.

The chain carries TRBV10-3 and TRBJ1-2; no firm D call. CDR3 length equals 16 residues. From germline, CDR1 is ENHRY and CDR2 SYGVKD. The V gene lost 4 bases and the J gene lost 0 bases, with 15 bases spanning the gap. In DNA, the CDR3 is TGTGCCATCAGTGGCGCAGAGGGCCATTCTAACTATGGCTACACCTTC. Amino acid sequence: CAISGAEGHSNYGYTF.

To note about this clonotype: The CDR3 carries no conserved terminal phenylalanine or tryptophan, so it likely arises from a read error. The chain employs TRBV2 and TRBJ1-1, with D perhaps TRBD1 (6 bases). CDR3 length: 14 residues. V was shortened by 7 bases and J by 0 bases, with 12 bases between the two germline ends. Germline-derived CDR1 and CDR2 are SNHLY and FYNNEI. CDR3 nucleotides: TGTGCCAGCAATCAACAGGGACTGAACACTGAAGCTTTCTTG. This gives the protein CASNQQGLNTEAFL.

The sample holds many counts of this clonotype. The chain recombines TRBV28 with TRBJ2-4, with D unresolved. The CDR3 length is 16 residues. Trimming cost V 5 bases and J 0 bases, with 14 bases left between them. Germline V gene lookup returns CDR1 MDHEN and CDR2 SYDVKM. In DNA form, the CDR3 reads TGTGCCAGCAGTAGCCCGGGCAGCCTAGCCAAAAACATTCAGTACTTC. Translated, it gives CASSSPGSLAKNIQYF.

J is TRBJ1-5 and V is TRBV7-8; D call uncertain. Trimming shortened V by 4 bases and J by 0 bases, and 10 bases separated the two germline ends. Germline V gives CDR1 SGHVS, CDR2 FQNEAQ. The CDR3 is 15 residues long. The CDR3 nucleotides read TGTGCCAGCAGCTCGTACGGGTATAGCAATCAGCCCCAGCATTTT. Amino acids: CASSSYGYSNQPQHF.

Only a few counts were recorded for this clonotype. The rearrangement links TRBV7-9 to TRBJ2-5; no clear D gene. The V gene lost 6 bases and the J gene lost 3 bases, with 20 bases spanning the gap. This CDR3 has 16 residues. CDR1 SEHNR and CDR2 FQNEAQ come from the germline V gene (reference sequence). The chain's CDR3 is CASRLPDGLGEETQYF. CDR3 in DNA: TGTGCCAGCAGACTCCCGGACGGTCTTGGAGAAGAGACCCAGTACTTC.

The gene calls are TRBV19 and TRBJ1-5, with D maybe TRBD1 (5 bases). This CDR3 is built from 19 residues. The germline gives CDR1 LNHDA, CDR2 SQIVND (reference sequence). The V end lost 4 bases, the J end lost 2 bases, and 24 bases lay between the germline ends. The CDR3 here is CASSSPPGALFIGNQPQHF. The CDR3 nucleotides are TGTGCCAGTAGTAGCCCACCCGGGGCCCTTTTCATCGGCAATCAGCCCCAGCATTTT. Using reference TRBV19 and TRBJ1-5 for the parts outside the CDR3, the full variable domain is DGGITQSPKYLFRKEGQNVTLSCEQNLNHDAMYWYRQDPGQGLRLIYYSQIVNDFQKGDIAEGYSVSREKKESFPLTVTSAQKNPTAFYLCASSSPPGALFIGNQPQHFGDGTRLSIL.

V and J are TRBV2 and TRBJ2-1; tentative D call: TRBD1 (6 bases). The germline gives CDR1 SNHLY, CDR2 FYNNEI. Trimming removed 8 bases at V and 5 bases at J, with 13 bases between. This CDR3 is built from 13 residues. CDR3: CASSWGPNNEQFF. CDR3 in DNA: TGTGCCAGCTCGTGGGGGCCCAACAATGAGCAGTTCTTC.

This clonotype was found a few times. This sequence joins TRBV7-9 and TRBJ1-1; no clear D gene. CDR1 is SEHNR and CDR2 is FQNEAQ in the germline V gene (reference sequence). This CDR3 has 14 amino acids. With 1 base removed from V and 1 base from J, the gap between germline ends came to 7 bases. CDR3 region: CASSLELGNTEAFF. DNA of the CDR3: TGTGCCAGCAGCTTAGAGTTGGGGAACACTGAAGCTTTCTTT.

This clonotype was observed at least ten times. This chain uses TRBV7-9 with TRBJ1-3; TRBD1 is a possible D gene (5 bases). The CDR3 extends over 15 amino acids. Trimming shortened V by 3 bases and J by 4 bases, and 13 bases separated the two germline ends. CDR1 and CDR2 from the germline V gene are SEHNR and FQNEAQ (reference sequence). CDR3 protein: CASSFLPGTGNTIYF. In DNA form, the CDR3 reads TGTGCCAGCAGCTTCCTCCCGGGGACGGGAAACACCATATATTTT.

This clonotype has a count of ten or more. V gene TRBV11-2 combines with J gene TRBJ1-6; 7 nucleotides align to TRBD1. J gave up 7 bases and V 4 bases, and 10 bases lay outside the gene matches. CDR3 size: 16 residues. CDR1 and CDR2 from the germline V gene are SGHAT and FQNNGV. The CDR3 coding sequence is TGTGCCAGCAGCTACTCCGGACAGGTGGAGAATTCACCCCTCCACTTT. Its protein is CASSYSGQVENSPLHF.

The rearrangement joins TRBV12-5 to TRBJ2-5; no clear D gene. V lost 5 bases, J lost 2 bases, and 12 bases lay in between. This CDR3 has 14 amino acids. Germline V CDR1 and CDR2: LGHNT, FRNRAP. CDR3 sequence reads: CASGLDWKQETQYF. The DNA for the CDR3 is TGTGCTAGTGGTCTCGACTGGAAACAAGAGACCCAGTACTTC. Combining the CDR3 with reference TRBV12-5 and TRBJ2-5 gives the whole variable domain DARVTQTPRHKVTEMGQEVTMRCQPILGHNTVFWYRQTMMQGLELLAYFRNRAPLDDSGMPKDRFSAEMPDATLATLKIQPSEPRDSAVYFCASGLDWKQETQYFGPGTRLLVL.

V usage is TRBV5-1 and J usage is TRBJ1-2; unclear D gene. The V and J ends lost 0 bases and 8 bases respectively, with 8 bases between them. Germline V gene sequence: CDR1 SGHRS, CDR2 YFSETQ. The CDR3 sequence is 12 residues long. CDR3: CASSLEREGYTF. CDR3 DNA sequence: TGCGCCAGCAGCTTGGAGAGGGAGGGCTACACCTTC.

J is TRBJ2-3 and V is TRBV7-2; tentative D call: TRBD2 (6 bases). The length of the CDR3 is 15 residues. The germline CDR1 and CDR2 sequences are SGHTA and FQGNSA. The V gene lost 5 bases and the J gene lost 2 bases, with 14 bases spanning the gap. The DNA for the CDR3 is TGTGCCAGCAGCCCACGATGGGGGGACACAGATACGCAGTATTTT. Amino acid sequence: CASSPRWGDTDTQYF.

There are a few counts of this clonotype. The chain has TRBV5-6 and TRBJ2-6, with 7 bases fitting TRBD1. The V gene end was trimmed by 2 bases and the J gene end by 2 bases; junction bases not matched to a gene: 1. Germline lookup yields CDR1 SGHDT and CDR2 YYEEEE. The length of the CDR3 is 15 residues. In nucleotides, the CDR3 is TGTGCCAGCAGCTTTACAGGGGCTGGGGCCAACGTCCTGACTTTC. Translation gives CASSFTGAGANVLTF.

The V gene is TRBV11-2, the J gene TRBJ1-2, with 8 positions matching TRBD1. Trimming cost V 4 bases and J 4 bases; bases outside gene matches: 5. This CDR3 is 14 amino acids long. From germline, CDR1 is SGHAT and CDR2 FQNNGV. DNA of the CDR3: TGTGCCAGCAGCTCCCAGACAGGGGCCTATGGCTACACCTTC. This codes for CASSSQTGAYGYTF.

The chain's CDR3 is CATSDPTGANYGYTF. The CDR3 DNA reads as TGTGCCACCAGTGATCCCACGGGGGCTAACTATGGCTACACCTTC. The gene calls are TRBV24-1 and TRBJ1-2; the D gene is possibly TRBD1 (5 bases). The CDR3 has 15 amino acids. Germline loops: CDR1 KGHDR, CDR2 SFDVKD. The V end was cut by 3 bases, the J end by 0 bases, with 10 bases between.

The rearrangement joins TRBV19 to TRBJ1-1; 7 nucleotides agree with TRBD1. Germline V gives CDR1 LNHDA, CDR2 SQIVND (reference sequence). This CDR3 comprises 15 residues. Unmatched junction bases numbered 10, after V lost 3 bases and J lost 6 bases. For the CDR3, the DNA is TGTGCCAGTAGTATCTCCCGCAGGGGGGCTTCTGAAGCTTTCTTT. Residues: CASSISRRGASEAFF. The full variable domain, its missing parts supplied by reference TRBV19 and TRBJ1-1, is DGGITQSPKYLFRKEGQNVTLSCEQNLNHDAMYWYRQDPGQGLRLIYYSQIVNDFQKGDIAEGYSVSREKKESFPLTVTSAQKNPTAFYLCASSISRRGASEAFFGQGTRLTVV.

There are many counts of this clonotype. The chain links TRBV19 to TRBJ1-5, with 9 positions matching TRBD1. This CDR3 has 16 amino acids. Trimming cost V 6 bases and J 3 bases; bases outside gene matches: 9. From germline, CDR1 is LNHDA and CDR2 SQIVND (reference sequence). CDR3 protein: CASRVGQGWDNQPQHF. The CDR3 DNA sequence: TGTGCCAGTAGGGTGGGACAGGGTTGGGACAATCAGCCCCAGCATTTT.

The CDR3 nucleotides read TGTGCCAGCAGCCCGGAGGGCACTGAAGCTTTCTTT. The encoded protein is CASSPEGTEAFF. The rearrangement uses TRBV2 and TRBJ1-1; D call uncertain. The CDR3 covers 12 residues. Germline CDR1 SNHLY, CDR2 FYNNEI. Trimming shortened V by 6 bases and J by 4 bases, and 9 bases separated the two germline ends.

The chain links TRBV28 to TRBJ2-7; TRBD2 aligns across 7 bases. Losses at the gene ends were 6 bases for V and 3 bases for J; bases not matched to a gene: 5. In germline, CDR1 is MDHEN, CDR2 SYDVKM. The CDR3 runs 13 residues. The CDR3 loop reads CASRRGLYYEQYF. The CDR3 region has the DNA TGTGCCAGCAGAAGGGGACTATACTACGAGCAGTACTTC.